The rows below give T cell receptor beta chains drawn from one sample of a study of OX40 agonist ivuxolimab in advanced cancers. Here immunoSEQ multiplex PCR was the method, and the copy in TCRdb shows in-frame clones only, minus some. This sample has tens of thousands of clones, with 65% to 85% found just once. This specimen consisted of CD4+ or CD8+ T cells sorted from blood, obtained in a trial of the OX40 agonist ivuxolimab. The source is an adult with an advanced solid tumor such as melanoma, head and neck, liver or kidney cancer. CDR3s include the opening cysteine and the closing phenylalanine or tryptophan. Each record gives: D gene, V gene, clone size, J gene, CDR3 DNA, CDR3 protein. The D gene is left open where the match is weak. Expanded clones get a size class; other rows say once, few or many, or leave the size out.

d_call: TRBD1
v_call: TRBV7-9
clone_size: -
j_call: TRBJ1-6
cdr3_nt: TGTGCCAGCAGCCGGGAATGGGGGACAGGGGAGTCACCCCTCCACTTT
cdr3_aa: CASSREWGTGESPLHF

d_call: -
v_call: TRBV2
clone_size: medium-sized
j_call: TRBJ1-5
cdr3_nt: TGTGCCAGCACCAGACTCAATAGCAATCAGCCCCAGCATTTT
cdr3_aa: CASTRLNSNQPQHF

d_call: -
v_call: TRBV30
clone_size: -
j_call: TRBJ2-1
cdr3_nt: TGTGCCTGCACTATGAGTCGTCTAAACGGTGAGCAGTTCTTC
cdr3_aa: CACTMSRLNGEQFF

d_call: -
v_call: TRBV28
clone_size: few
j_call: TRBJ1-2
cdr3_nt: TGTGCCAGCACCCCGGGGGGGGGCGTCTATGGCTACACCTTC
cdr3_aa: CASTPGGGVYGYTF

d_call: TRBD1
v_call: TRBV6-5
clone_size: -
j_call: TRBJ2-2
cdr3_nt: TGTGCCAGCAGTTACGAGGGGGCGAGAGGCACCGGGGAGCTGTTTTTT
cdr3_aa: CASSYEGARGTGELFF

d_call: -
v_call: TRBV20-1
clone_size: few
j_call: TRBJ2-3
cdr3_nt: TGCAGTGCTAGAAGTGTAGATACGCAGTATTTT
cdr3_aa: CSARSVDTQYF

d_call: -
v_call: TRBV5-6
clone_size: -
j_call: TRBJ2-7
cdr3_nt: TGTGCCAGCAGCCCCCCTCGAGCAAAGTGGACCCTGGGCTACGAGCAGTACTTC
cdr3_aa: CASSPPRAKWTLGYEQYF

d_call: -
v_call: TRBV6-5
clone_size: -
j_call: TRBJ1-2
cdr3_nt: TGTGCCACAACCCGCTATGGCTACACCTTC
cdr3_aa: CATTRYGYTF

d_call: TRBD1
v_call: TRBV5-1
clone_size: -
j_call: TRBJ2-2
cdr3_nt: TGCGCCAGCAGCAGGATCCCGACAGGGGGCACCGGGGAGCTGTTTTTT
cdr3_aa: CASSRIPTGGTGELFF

d_call: -
v_call: TRBV29-1
clone_size: -
j_call: TRBJ2-7
cdr3_nt: TGCAGCGTGGCCGAGACAACCACGGGGCAGTACTTC
cdr3_aa: CSVAETTTGQYF

d_call: -
v_call: TRBV11-3
clone_size: -
j_call: TRBJ1-3
cdr3_nt: TGTGCCAGCAGTTTTTCTGAGGGCGGTAGAACCATATATTTT
cdr3_aa: CASSFSEGGRTIYF

d_call: -
v_call: TRBV20-1
clone_size: few
j_call: TRBJ2-5
cdr3_nt: TGCAGTGCTAGAAGACAAGAGACCCAGTACTTC
cdr3_aa: CSARRQETQYF

d_call: TRBD1
v_call: TRBV19
clone_size: -
j_call: TRBJ2-5
cdr3_nt: TGTGCCAGTAGTATTAACAGGGGGCAAGAGACCCAGTACTTC
cdr3_aa: CASSINRGQETQYF

d_call: TRBD1
v_call: TRBV4-1
clone_size: -
j_call: TRBJ1-5
cdr3_nt: TGCGCCAGCAGCCTCTCGACAGGGCGCAATCAGCCCCAGCATTTT
cdr3_aa: CASSLSTGRNQPQHF

d_call: TRBD1
v_call: TRBV5-8
clone_size: few
j_call: TRBJ1-1
cdr3_nt: TGTGCCAGCAGCTTAAGGGACAGTGAAGCTTTCTTT
cdr3_aa: CASSLRDSEAFF

d_call: TRBD2
v_call: TRBV19
clone_size: -
j_call: TRBJ2-5
cdr3_nt: TGTGCCACCCAGAGCGGGGGGGAGACCCAGTACTTC
cdr3_aa: CATQSGGETQYF

d_call: -
v_call: TRBV6-5
clone_size: -
j_call: TRBJ1-2
cdr3_nt: TGTGCCAGCACGGGGGGCAGGGGAGGGTATGGCTACACCTTC
cdr3_aa: CASTGGRGGYGYTF

d_call: -
v_call: TRBV25-1
clone_size: -
j_call: TRBJ1-4
cdr3_nt: TGTGCCAGCGCGGCCACCCAGGGAGCTAATGAAAAACTGTTTTTT
cdr3_aa: CASAATQGANEKLFF

d_call: TRBD1
v_call: TRBV28
clone_size: -
j_call: TRBJ1-1
cdr3_nt: TGTGCCAGCAGTTTAGGATCAGACAGGGGGCGGATCAAAGCTTTCTTT
cdr3_aa: CASSLGSDRGRIKAFF

d_call: -
v_call: TRBV6-6
clone_size: -
j_call: TRBJ2-1
cdr3_nt: TGTGCCAGCAGTTACCGTTATCCGGAGCAGTTCTTC
cdr3_aa: CASSYRYPEQFF